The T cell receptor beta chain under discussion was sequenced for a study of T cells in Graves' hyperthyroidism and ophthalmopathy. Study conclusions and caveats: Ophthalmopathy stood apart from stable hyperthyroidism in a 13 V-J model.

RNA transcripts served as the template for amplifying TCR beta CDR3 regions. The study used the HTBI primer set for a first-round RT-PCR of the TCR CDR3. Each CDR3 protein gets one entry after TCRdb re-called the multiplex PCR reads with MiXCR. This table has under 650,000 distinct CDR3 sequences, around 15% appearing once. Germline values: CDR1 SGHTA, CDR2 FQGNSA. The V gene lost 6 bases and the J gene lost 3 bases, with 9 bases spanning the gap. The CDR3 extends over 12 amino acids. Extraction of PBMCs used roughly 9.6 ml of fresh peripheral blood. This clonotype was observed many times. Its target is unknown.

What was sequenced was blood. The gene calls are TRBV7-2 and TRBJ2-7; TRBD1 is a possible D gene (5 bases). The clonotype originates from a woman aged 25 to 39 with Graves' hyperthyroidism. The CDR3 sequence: CASSLTGYEQYF. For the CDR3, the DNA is TGTGCCAGCAGTTTAACAGGCTACGAGCAGTACTTC.